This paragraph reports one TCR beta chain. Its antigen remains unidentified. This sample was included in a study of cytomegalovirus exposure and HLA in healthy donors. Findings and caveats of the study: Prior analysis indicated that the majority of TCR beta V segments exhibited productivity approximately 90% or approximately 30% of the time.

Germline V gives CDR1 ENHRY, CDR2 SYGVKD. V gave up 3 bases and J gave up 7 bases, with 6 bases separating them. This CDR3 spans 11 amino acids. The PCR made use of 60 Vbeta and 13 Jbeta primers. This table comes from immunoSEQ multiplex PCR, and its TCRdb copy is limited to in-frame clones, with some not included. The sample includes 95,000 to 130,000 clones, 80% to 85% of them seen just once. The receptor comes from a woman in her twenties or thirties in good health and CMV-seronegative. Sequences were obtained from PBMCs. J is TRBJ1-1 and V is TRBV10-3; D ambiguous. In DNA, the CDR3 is TGTGCCATCAGTGACGGGAGTGAAGCTTTCTTT. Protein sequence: CAISDGSEAFF.